This record covers a single TCR beta chain. Germline V gene sequence: CDR1 LGHNA, CDR2 YNFKEQ. The CDR3 extends over 17 amino acids. Trimming took off 0 bases at V and 3 bases at J, with 15 bases between the two ends. The sample is drawn from a study of identical twins. TCRdb itself ran the 5' RACE reads through MiXCR, one entry per CDR3 protein. This table has hundreds of thousands of distinct CDR3 sequences, around 12% appearing once. The same data also contributed to another study, on yellow fever vaccine responses in identical twins.

Material: CD8+ T cells sorted from blood. The rearrangement uses TRBV4-2 and TRBJ2-1; D possibly corresponds to TRBD1 (5 bases). The receptor was isolated from a woman under 30 in good health. CDR3 bases: TGTGCCAGCAGCCAAGATAGGGCAGGGCAAAACTACAATGAGCAGTTCTTC. As protein: CASSQDRAGQNYNEQFF.